The TCR beta chain under discussion was sequenced for a study of shared clonotypes between healthy human individuals. Regarding the study as a whole: Across a few donors, naive CD4 shared around 5.1%, naive CD8 more than 3%, memory CD4 roughly 2.2%, memory CD8 about 0.38%.

CD8 cells classed as naive were CD45RO-negative and positively selected for CCR7, excluding terminally differentiated effector memory CD45RA+ cells. Free of recent acute infections or vaccinations, the donors were healthy HIV-negative adults. With 0 bases removed from V and 13 bases from J, the gap between germline ends came to 7 bases. The CDR3 is made up of 12 amino acids. The germline gives CDR1 KGHSH, CDR2 LQKENI. Authors' analysis steps: Because ImmunoSEQ provided only junction sequences with no quality scores, the filtering differed. The table came from immunoSEQ multiplex PCR; TCRdb's copy has only in-frame clones and leaves some out. V and J calls and clone size are copied from that table; D and trimming were computed from the DNA. Of about 1,800,000 clones in the sample, about 95% were seen once. Regarding this clone: Antigen unknown.

The TCR comes from a man aged 18 to 29 in good health. Sequencing was performed on naive CD8+ T cells sorted from blood. The rearrangement joins TRBV18 to TRBJ1-6; D perhaps matches TRBD1 (6 bases). The CDR3 loop is CASSPPGGPLHF. CDR3 DNA sequence: TGTGCCAGCTCACCACCGGGGGGCCCCCTCCACTTT.